A selection of T cell receptor beta chains follows, all from one sample in a study of blood T cell repertoires in COVID-19. The method was immunoSEQ multiplex PCR; TCRdb's version includes in-frame clones alone and lacks a portion of them. The table includes roughly 68,000 clones, roughly 72% detected once. Specimen: peripheral blood. Receptors originate from a man aged 60 to 69 with COVID-19, enrolled during active disease. Both conserved end residues are part of each CDR3. The D gene is left open where the match is weak. Clone size is given for some rows only: seen once, a few or many times, or a class if the clone is expanded.

j_gene: TRBJ2-3; abundance: NA; d_gene: TRBD2; v_gene: TRBV4-1; CDR3aa: CASSQGPSGAARTDTQYF; CDR3nt: TGCGCCAGCAGCCAAGGCCCTAGCGGGGCGGCCCGCACAGATACGCAGTATTTT
j_gene: TRBJ1-4; abundance: NA; d_gene: NA; v_gene: TRBV24-1; CDR3aa: CATPPNRLLTEKLFF; CDR3nt: TGTGCCACCCCCCCGAACAGGTTACTCACCGAAAAACTGTTTTTT
j_gene: TRBJ1-1; abundance: NA; d_gene: NA; v_gene: TRBV11-2; CDR3aa: CASTLTEGTEAFF; CDR3nt: TGTGCCAGCACCCTCACAGAGGGCACTGAAGCTTTCTTT
j_gene: TRBJ2-3; abundance: once; d_gene: NA; v_gene: TRBV28; CDR3aa: CASSFPGTDTQYF; CDR3nt: TGTGCCAGCAGTTTCCCCGGCACAGATACGCAGTATTTT
j_gene: TRBJ2-3; abundance: NA; d_gene: NA; v_gene: TRBV5-1; CDR3aa: CASSLNGGVQSTDTQYF; CDR3nt: TGCGCCAGCAGCTTGAACGGCGGGGTCCAGAGCACAGATACGCAGTATTTT
j_gene: TRBJ2-1; abundance: NA; d_gene: NA; v_gene: TRBV20-1; CDR3aa: CSALGADEQFF; CDR3nt: TGCAGTGCCCTGGGGGCAGATGAGCAGTTCTTC
j_gene: TRBJ2-1; abundance: NA; d_gene: NA; v_gene: TRBV4-2; CDR3aa: CASSQEETAYNEQFF; CDR3nt: TGTGCCAGCAGCCAAGAGGAGACCGCCTACAATGAGCAGTTCTTC
j_gene: TRBJ2-7; abundance: medium-sized; d_gene: NA; v_gene: TRBV25-1; CDR3aa: CASSPRETYEQYF; CDR3nt: TGTGCCAGCAGTCCCAGGGAAACCTACGAGCAGTACTTC
j_gene: TRBJ1-1; abundance: NA; d_gene: NA; v_gene: TRBV5-1; CDR3aa: CASSLGGRMNTEAFF; CDR3nt: TGCGCCAGCAGCTTAGGGGGACGGATGAACACTGAAGCTTTCTTT
j_gene: TRBJ1-5; abundance: NA; d_gene: TRBD1; v_gene: TRBV6-2/TRBV6-3; CDR3aa: CASSYPTGGPNQPQHF; CDR3nt: TGTGCCAGCAGTTACCCGACAGGGGGCCCCAATCAGCCCCAGCATTTT
j_gene: TRBJ2-3; abundance: NA; d_gene: NA; v_gene: TRBV12-3/TRBV12-4; CDR3aa: CASRAGSTDTQYF; CDR3nt: TGTGCCAGCAGGGCGGGGAGCACAGATACGCAGTATTTT
j_gene: TRBJ2-5; abundance: NA; d_gene: NA; v_gene: TRBV5-4; CDR3aa: CASSFDPQGETQYF; CDR3nt: TGTGCCAGCAGCTTTGACCCCCAGGGGGAGACCCAGTACTTC
j_gene: TRBJ1-1; abundance: NA; d_gene: NA; v_gene: TRBV29-1; CDR3aa: CSVVQGGRNTEAFF; CDR3nt: TGCAGCGTTGTGCAGGGAGGGAGGAACACTGAAGCTTTCTTT
j_gene: TRBJ1-1; abundance: NA; d_gene: TRBD1; v_gene: TRBV6-5; CDR3aa: CASSLQGTTEAFF; CDR3nt: TGTGCCAGCAGCTTACAGGGGACCACTGAAGCTTTCTTT
j_gene: TRBJ2-5; abundance: NA; d_gene: NA; v_gene: TRBV3-1/TRBV3-2; CDR3aa: CASSQARTPRYF; CDR3nt: TGTGCCAGCAGCCAAGCCCGAACCCCCAGATACTTC
j_gene: TRBJ1-5; abundance: NA; d_gene: NA; v_gene: TRBV6-6; CDR3aa: CASTQWSQPQHF; CDR3nt: TGTGCCAGCACCCAGTGGTCTCAGCCCCAGCATTTT
j_gene: TRBJ1-4; abundance: NA; d_gene: NA; v_gene: TRBV19; CDR3aa: CASSGGQSNEKLFF; CDR3nt: TGTGCCAGTAGTGGCGGACAGAGCAATGAAAAACTGTTTTTT
j_gene: TRBJ2-1; abundance: NA; d_gene: TRBD2; v_gene: TRBV7-2; CDR3aa: CASSSLAGAPNEQFF; CDR3nt: TGTGCCAGCAGCTCCCTAGCGGGAGCCCCGAATGAGCAGTTCTTC
j_gene: TRBJ1-2; abundance: NA; d_gene: NA; v_gene: TRBV18; CDR3aa: CASSPSGDGYTF; CDR3nt: TGTGCCAGCTCACCGTCCGGGGATGGCTACACCTTC
j_gene: TRBJ2-1; abundance: NA; d_gene: NA; v_gene: TRBV24-1; CDR3aa: CATSDEAGGLREQFF; CDR3nt: TGTGCCACCAGTGATGAAGCGGGCGGACTTCGTGAGCAGTTCTTC
j_gene: TRBJ2-3; abundance: NA; d_gene: TRBD2; v_gene: TRBV29-1; CDR3aa: CSVMTSLDTQYF; CDR3nt: TGCAGCGTTATGACTAGCTTAGATACGCAGTATTTT
j_gene: TRBJ1-3; abundance: NA; d_gene: NA; v_gene: TRBV2; CDR3aa: CASSEGEGTGNTIYF; CDR3nt: TGTGCCAGCAGTGAAGGGGAGGGTACTGGAAACACCATATATTTT
j_gene: TRBJ1-4; abundance: NA; d_gene: TRBD1; v_gene: TRBV4-1; CDR3aa: CASSQAPAGGWEKLFF; CDR3nt: TGCGCCAGCAGCCAAGCCCCAGCAGGGGGCTGGGAAAAACTGTTTTTT
j_gene: TRBJ2-1; abundance: NA; d_gene: TRBD2; v_gene: TRBV28; CDR3aa: CASRSTSGSYSYNEQFF; CDR3nt: TGTGCCAGCAGATCAACTAGCGGGAGTTATTCCTACAATGAGCAGTTCTTC
j_gene: TRBJ2-2; abundance: NA; d_gene: NA; v_gene: TRBV7-7; CDR3aa: CASSRRTNTGELFF; CDR3nt: TGTGCCAGCAGCCGGCGGACAAACACCGGGGAGCTGTTTTTT